This T cell receptor beta chain was sequenced during a study of T cells in localized non-small cell lung cancer. Study outcomes and limitations: The study found T cell clonality highest in uninvolved adjacent lung, above tumor.

Concerning this clone: Its target is not known.

Here immunoSEQ multiplex PCR was the method, and the copy in TCRdb shows in-frame clones only, minus some. This sample has about 55,000 clones; roughly 88% occur once, and the top ten carry about a sixth. This CDR3 is built from 16 residues. The germline V and J ends were trimmed by 4 bases and 1 base, with 17 bases remaining between them. From germline, CDR1 is SGDLS and CDR2 YYNGEE. The rearrangement joins TRBV9 to TRBJ1-1; tentative D call: TRBD1 (5 bases). The source is a man aged 35 to 69 with stage III lung adenocarcinoma. Material: peripheral blood mononuclear cells, obtained before any cancer treatment. CDR3 nucleotides: TGTGCCAGCAGCCAGGGACCCCCCTTGCGGAACACTGAAGCTTTCTTT. Protein: CASSQGPPLRNTEAFF. Using reference TRBV9 and TRBJ1-1 for the parts outside the CDR3, the full variable domain is DSGVTQTPKHLITATGQRVTLRCSPRSGDLSVYWYQQSLDQGLQFLIQYYNGEERAKGNILERFSAQQFPDLHSELNLSSLELGDSALYFCASSQGPPLRNTEAFFGQGTRLTVV.